This T cell receptor beta chain was sequenced during a study of OX40 agonist ivuxolimab in advanced cancers. Study-wide context: Each patient was given ivuxolimab into a vein every 2 weeks, at 0.01 to 10 mg/kg. Study-wide results and limits: Some patients without response likewise showed low normalized clonal expansion. CD8+ T cells (on average) carried more expanded clones than CD4+ T cells.

The CDR3 spans 16 residues. V lost 4 bases and J lost 5; bases outside the gene matches: 13. The germline V gene encodes CDR1 SGDLS and CDR2 YYNGEE. Sequencing was performed with immunoSEQ multiplex PCR; in TCRdb, only in-frame clones are kept and a portion is missing. The table includes tens of thousands of clones, roughly 92% detected once. Details on this clone: Antigen: not known.

The chain uses TRBV9 and TRBJ1-1; 8 nucleotides agree with TRBD1. This TCR was sampled from an adult with an advanced solid tumor such as melanoma, head and neck, liver or kidney cancer. This specimen consisted of CD4+ or CD8+ T cells sorted from blood, obtained in a trial of the OX40 agonist ivuxolimab. The CDR3 DNA reads as TGTGCCAGCAGCACTGGACAGGGAAGGGCGAGAACTGAAGCTTTCTTT. Protein product: CASSTGQGRARTEAFF.